This record looks at one T cell receptor beta chain sequence and its context. The CDR3 is 16 residues long. V was shortened by 6 bases and J by 2 bases, with 16 bases between the two germline ends. Per the germline V gene, CDR1 is ENHRY and CDR2 is SYGVKD. These data belong to a study of blood T cell repertoires in COVID-19. Looking at the study overall: COVID-19 samples from acute and convalescent phases originated in the United States, Italy and Spain. PBMCs, B-cell-depleted T cells, or T cells provided the cDNA or gDNA that made up the material.

In the study's own analysis: Using reference gene primer amplification, nucleated cell counts were estimated. The table came from immunoSEQ multiplex PCR; TCRdb's copy has only in-frame clones and leaves some out. The V and J calls and the clone size are those of that table, but D and trimming were determined from the DNA. The sample lists approximately 270,000 clones, 75% to 90% seen once, with more than 0.75% in the top ten. Sequencing was carried out using peripheral blood. This clonotype was sampled from a man between 25 and 39 years old with acute or convalescent COVID-19. The genes are TRBV10-3 and TRBJ1-4, with a weak D call TRBD1 (5 bases). This CDR3 is CAISGGVGITNEKLFF. The CDR3 coding sequence is TGTGCCATCAGCGGAGGGGTCGGGATCACTAATGAAAAACTGTTTTTT.